This entry describes one T cell receptor beta chain. Its cognate antigen is unknown. This sample is drawn from a study of T cell responses to AZD1222 COVID-19 vaccine. Findings and caveats of the study: Dominant CD4 TCR responses targeted spike regions 160-218 and 743-854. Close to half of all spike-specific TCRs reportedly target regions of the variants that are unmutated. The donors showed a predominance of white British ancestry and of females, with possible underestimation of clonal diversity.

Method: immunoSEQ multiplex PCR; TCRdb's copy keeps in-frame clones and lacks some. The sample shows around 150,000 clones, roughly 84% of them seen only once. Trimming shortened V by 0 bases and J by 3 bases, and 12 bases separated the two germline ends. The CDR3 has 15 residues. CDR1 and CDR2 from the germline V gene are SGHRS and YFSETQ. The sample in question was peripheral blood, obtained on day 0 of AZD1222 vaccination. The chain combines TRBV5-1 with TRBJ1-1; D is unclear. The sequence was obtained from an adult in good health. The CDR3 spells CASSLVSRTDTEAFF. CDR3 in DNA: TGCGCCAGCAGCTTGGTATCGCGTACAGACACTGAAGCTTTCTTT. The whole variable domain, remainder taken from reference TRBV5-1 and TRBJ1-1, is KAGVTQTPRYLIKTRGQQVTLSCSPISGHRSVSWYQQTPGQGLQFLFEYFSETQRNKGNFPGRFSGRQFSNSRSEMNVSTLELGDSALYLCASSLVSRTDTEAFFGQGTRLTVV.